These 14 T cell receptor beta chains were all obtained from the same sample, sequenced in a study of tumor-infiltrating lymphocytes in primary liver carcinoma. cDNA specific to TCR beta was made from 500 ng of total RNA, with a constant-region primer employed for priming. Three rounds of nested multiplex PCR with slightly modified ARM-PCR produced TCR beta libraries. For roughly 11 cycles apiece, the opening two PCR rounds ran with TRBV1-TRBV30 forward primers and a C-beta reverse primer. MiXCR was run by TCRdb on the multiplex PCR reads, yielding one entry per CDR3 protein. The sample has roughly 20,000 distinct CDR3 sequences; over 75% are singletons. DNA and RNA were both co-extracted from around 20-30 mg of bulk tissue that had not been sorted. Sequencing used liver tumor tissue from sampling region 1. The subset here: tumor region T1, superior pole. These receptor sequences come from a woman aged 25 to 39 with primary liver carcinoma and hepatitis B virus infection.

Comments on this clonotype: The CDR3 carries no conserved terminal phenylalanine or tryptophan, so it likely arises from a read error. It is unclear where the CDR3 begins or ends on the DNA, so no DNA is shown, and the CDR3 is as TCRdb lists it. This sequence joins TRBV29-1 and TRBJ2-1; the table's TRBD2 call for D was not verified on the DNA. A total of 16 residues make up the CDR3, ends included. CDR1 and CDR2 from the germline V gene are SQVTM and ANQGSEA. CDR3 region: CSVAPGLAGEYNEQSL.

Turning to this clonotype: Germline and junction disagree at one end, which may indicate a read error. J is TRBJ2-1 and V is TRBV6-6; 8 nucleotides match TRBD2. CDR1 MNHNY and CDR2 SVGAGI come from the germline V gene (reference sequence). This CDR3 has 15 amino acids. The CDR3 sequence: CTRVAGGSSYNEQFF. The CDR3 nucleotides are TGTACCAGGGTCGCGGGGGGTAGCTCCTACAATGAGCAGTTCTTC.

Note on this clonotype: One junction end disagrees with the germline gene, perhaps due to a read error. This rearrangement joins TRBV11-1 to TRBJ2-1; 7 bases line up with TRBD1. From germline, CDR1 is SGHAT and CDR2 FQDESV (reference sequence). This CDR3 is built from 15 residues. CDR3 in amino acids: CAGSWRQGSYNEQFF. For the CDR3, the DNA is TGTGCCGGCAGCTGGAGACAGGGCTCCTACAATGAGCAGTTCTTC.

The chain uses TRBV7-2 and TRBJ2-3; D unclear. This CDR3 comprises 13 residues. V lost 4 bases, J lost 6 bases, and 11 bases lay in between. In germline, CDR1 is SGHTA, CDR2 FQGNSA. In DNA, the CDR3 is TGTGCCAGCAGCTCTTCCTTGATGGATACGCAGTATTTT. Translated, it gives CASSSSLMDTQYF.

This clonotype was detected once. A read error may produce the germline difference seen at one junction end. V and J are TRBV11-1 and TRBJ2-2; no firm D call. Germline V lookup: CDR1 SGHAT, CDR2 FQDESV (reference sequence). CDR3 length equals 16 residues. The CDR3 region is CASSLAGGTYTGELFF. The CDR3, as DNA: TGTGCCAGCAGCTTAGCGGGCGGTACGTACACAGGGGAGCTGTTTTTT.

Notes on this clonotype: Relative to the germline gene, one junction end is altered; a read error may explain this. The CDR3 protein is CASGLAGGPSIYEQYF. Here the CDR3 DNA reads TGTGCCAGCGGCTTGGCAGGGGGACCATCCATCTACGAGCAGTACTTC. The rearrangement links TRBV5-6 to TRBJ2-7, with 7 bases fitting TRBD1. Per germline, CDR1 SGHDT and CDR2 YYEEEE. CDR3 size: 16 residues.

As concerns this clonotype: A read error is likely, as this CDR3 ends without the conserved phenylalanine or tryptophan. This chain uses TRBV6-1 with TRBJ2-3; 7 positions match TRBD2. V dropped 5 bases and J dropped 6; count of bases not matched to a gene: 14. Per the germline V gene, CDR1 is MNHNS and CDR2 is SASEGT. This CDR3 is built from 16 residues. The CDR3 nucleotides are TGTGCCAGCAGTCAATTAGCGGGTTCAACCACTGATACGCAGTATTTG. This encodes CASSQLAGSTTDTQYL.

Comments on this clonotype: As the CDR3 is not closed by the conserved phenylalanine or tryptophan, this likely results from a read error. No DNA is shown, since the ends of the CDR3 on it are uncertain; the CDR3 is the one TCRdb lists. This rearrangement joins TRBV6-1 to TRBJ2-2; the table names TRBD1, a call not compared with the DNA. Germline lookup yields CDR1 MNHNS and CDR2 SASEGT. Ends included, the CDR3 has 19 residues. The CDR3 sequence: CASSESLPGGAANTGELFY.

This chain connects TRBV12-3 or TRBV12-4 to TRBJ1-3; unclear D gene. This CDR3 spans 13 amino acids. V dropped 7 bases and J dropped 0 bases, with 7 bases sitting between them. CDR3 nucleotide sequence: TGTGCCAGCACCCTCCCCTCTGGAAACACCATATATTTT. Its protein is CASTLPSGNTIYF.

Concerning this clonotype itself: The junction differs from germline at one of its ends, possibly a read error. The genes are TRBV10-3 and TRBJ2-1; D may be TRBD2 (6 bases). CDR1 and CDR2 from the germline V gene are ENHRY and SYGVKD. The CDR3 covers 16 residues. This CDR3 is CAIRESMVGGNNEQFF. The CDR3 DNA reads as TGTGCCATCAGAGAGTCGATGGTGGGAGGCAACAATGAGCAGTTCTTC.

V and J are TRBV11-2 and TRBJ1-6, with a possible D match to TRBD1 (6 bases). Per germline, CDR1 SGHAT and CDR2 FQNNGV. The CDR3 is 15 residues long. V gave up 8 bases and J gave up 18 bases, with 29 bases separating them. The CDR3 spells CASPITQGTNSPPHF. The CDR3 bases are TGTGCCAGCCCCATTACCCAGGGGACTAATTCACCACCCCACTTT.

For this clonotype: A read error may produce the germline difference seen at one junction end. Here the CDR3 DNA reads TGTGCCAGCAGTTACAAGGAGAGTAGCTCCTACGAGCAGTGCTTC. It is translated as CASSYKESSSYEQCF. This sequence joins TRBV6-5 and TRBJ2-7, with D uncertain. The CDR3 totals 15 residues. The V gene's germline CDR1 is MNHEY and CDR2 SVGAGI.

On this clonotype itself: The conserved closing phenylalanine or tryptophan is absent in this CDR3, likely reflecting a read error. This rearrangement joins TRBV29-1 to TRBJ1-1; D unclear. In germline, CDR1 is SQVTM, CDR2 ANQGSEA. The CDR3 runs to 13 residues. CDR3 DNA: TGCGGCGGTTATCACAGTCTGAACACTGAAGCTTTCGTT. It translates to CGGYHSLNTEAFV.

Turning to this clonotype: A junction end diverges from the germline sequence, so it may reflect a read error. The chain is built from TRBV11-3 and TRBJ2-7; D gene unclear. Per germline, CDR1 SGHNT and CDR2 YENEEA. The CDR3 contains 15 residues. The CDR3 spells CASSFAIGTTYEQYF. The CDR3 coding sequence is TGTGCCAGCAGCTTCGCGATAGGTACAACCTATGAGCAGTACTTC.